This TCR beta chain appears in the sequencing data of a study of PD-1 blockade in mismatch repair-deficient tumors. Method: immunoSEQ multiplex PCR; TCRdb's copy keeps in-frame clones and lacks some. The sample yields approximately 79,000 clones, approximately 78% seen once. Germline CDR1 SGHNT, CDR2 YYREEE (reference sequence). The ends lost 0 bases at V and 6 bases at J; junction bases unmatched: 7. This CDR3 has 15 residues. This chain uses TRBV5-4 with TRBJ2-3; 7 positions agree with TRBD1. The specimen comprised peripheral blood, sampled 44 weeks after starting pembrolizumab. This sequence was found in an adult with mismatch repair-deficient cancer. This CDR3 reads CASSLGGGAYDTQYF. The CDR3 DNA sequence: TGTGCCAGCAGCTTGGGAGGGGGCGCCTACGATACGCAGTATTTT. Filled out from reference TRBV5-4 and TRBJ2-3, the complete variable domain reads ETGVTQSPTHLIKTRGQQVTLRCSSQSGHNTVSWYQQALGQGPQFIFQYYREEENGRGNFPPRFSGLQFPNYSSELNVNALELDDSALYLCASSLGGGAYDTQYFGPGTRLTVL.